This T cell receptor beta chain emerged from a study of T-cell memory formation after mild COVID-19. This clonotype was seen only a few times. MiXCR, run by TCRdb on the 5' RACE reads, gives a single entry per CDR3 protein. The table has under 650,000 distinct CDR3 sequences, under 20% seen once. J lost 5 bases, V lost 4 bases, and 6 bases had no gene match. Germline CDR1 reads SGDLS; CDR2 reads YYNGEE. The CDR3 covers 15 residues. The sample was PBMCs or a T cell subset sorted from them (not recorded which). V and J are TRBV9 and TRBJ1-1; 12 bases map to TRBD1. This TCR was recovered from an adult woman who had mild COVID-19 (a few samples of this study predate the infection). Cell type and time point are not known. CDR3 in amino acids: CASSPGTGGGTEAFF. CDR3 in DNA: TGTGCCAGCAGCCCTGGGACAGGGGGCGGGACTGAAGCTTTCTTT.